These T cell receptor beta chains were read from a single sample in a study of cytomegalovirus exposure and HLA in healthy donors. Assay: immunoSEQ multiplex PCR; the TCRdb copy retains only in-frame clones and omits some. The repertoire holds around 190,000 clones, around 80% seen once, with around 1.3% in the top ten. Material for sequencing was PBMCs. All receptors derive from a woman aged 25 to 39 in good health and CMV-seronegative. Each CDR3 is given with its conserved first and last residue. D genes are given only for firm matches. The listing skips clone size in some rows; elsewhere it reads once, few, many or a size class.

>TRBV5-4|-|TRBJ1-4|-
CASSPDSVNEKLFF
TGTGCCAGCAGCCCGGACAGCGTAAATGAAAAACTGTTTTTT
>TRBV18|-|TRBJ2-2|-
CASSPALAVNTGELFF
TGTGCCAGCTCACCCGCCCTAGCAGTGAACACCGGGGAGCTGTTTTTT
>TRBV6-5|-|TRBJ1-2|TRBD1
CASKLSGGSGYTF
TGTGCCAGCAAACTCTCAGGGGGATCAGGCTACACCTTC
>TRBV2|-|TRBJ1-5|-
CASSEALRVGQPQHF
TGTGCCAGCAGTGAAGCCCTGAGGGTTGGTCAGCCCCAGCATTTT
>TRBV5-5|-|TRBJ2-1|TRBD1
CASTAGQGVYNEQFF
TGTGCCAGCACCGCGGGACAGGGGGTGTACAATGAGCAGTTCTTC
>TRBV13|few|TRBJ2-7|-
CASGGTSGEQYF
TGTGCCAGCGGGGGGACCTCGGGCGAGCAGTACTTC
>TRBV7-9|-|TRBJ2-1|-
CASSPEAAGLEQFF
TGTGCCAGCAGCCCTGAAGCCGCGGGGCTAGAGCAGTTCTTC
>TRBV27|once|TRBJ2-7|TRBD2
CASISRLAPGYEQYF
TGTGCCAGCATATCACGACTAGCCCCAGGCTACGAGCAGTACTTC
>TRBV5-1|once|TRBJ2-5|-
CASSLGTPGETQYF
TGCGCCAGCAGCCTTGGGACACCTGGGGAGACCCAGTACTTC
>TRBV18|-|TRBJ2-1|TRBD1
CASSPGQGSYNEQFF
TGTGCCAGCTCACCAGGACAGGGTTCCTACAATGAGCAGTTCTTC
>TRBV30|-|TRBJ2-1|TRBD2
CAWSIQSGGAYNEQFF
TGTGCCTGGAGCATTCAGAGCGGGGGTGCCTACAATGAGCAGTTCTTC
>TRBV29-1|once|TRBJ1-3|TRBD1
CSVAKDRSSGNTIYF
TGCAGCGTTGCCAAGGACAGGAGCTCTGGAAACACCATATATTTT
>TRBV7-8|once|TRBJ2-1|TRBD1
CASSGRQGGFGEQFF
TGTGCCAGCAGCGGCCGACAGGGGGGATTCGGTGAGCAGTTCTTC
>TRBV2|-|TRBJ1-1|TRBD1
CASRSGQGNTEAFF
TGTGCCAGCAGGTCGGGACAGGGGAACACTGAAGCTTTCTTT
>TRBV10-1|-|TRBJ1-5|-
CASSGGVRGNQPQHF
TGCGCCAGCAGTGGGGGAGTTAGGGGCAATCAGCCCCAGCATTTT
>TRBV19|-|TRBJ1-5|TRBD1
CASSIVRTGAPTPSNF
TGTGCCAGTAGTATAGTTAGGACAGGGGCCCCAACCCCTTCTAATTTT
>TRBV4-1|few|TRBJ1-5|-
CASSQGVRGQPQHF
TGCGCCAGCAGCCAAGGGGTAAGGGGCCAGCCCCAGCATTTT
>TRBV10-3|-|TRBJ2-6|-
CAISPGSGANVLTF
TGTGCCATCAGTCCAGGCTCTGGGGCCAACGTCCTGACTTTC
>TRBV6-1|-|TRBJ1-4|TRBD1
CASSGAGGALTNEKLFF
TGTGCCAGCAGTGGGGCAGGGGGCGCTTTGACTAATGAAAAACTGTTTTTT
>TRBV30|-|TRBJ1-2|TRBD1
CAWSAGQGAGSGYTF
TGTGCCTGGAGTGCAGGACAGGGGGCCGGGAGTGGCTACACCTTC
>TRBV18|-|TRBJ1-6|-
CASSPTPRALNSPLHF
TGTGCCAGCTCACCAACCCCCAGGGCGTTAAATTCACCCCTCCACTTT
>TRBV5-1|once|TRBJ2-1|TRBD2
CASTSGSYNEQFF
TGCGCCAGCACTAGCGGGAGCTACAATGAGCAGTTCTTC
>TRBV1|-|TRBJ2-3|-
CTSSGGRDTQYF
TGCACCAGCAGCGGCGGGAGGGATACGCAGTATTTT
>TRBV6-5|-|TRBJ2-7|TRBD2
CASKAGSGSSYEQYF
TGTGCCAGCAAGGCTGGTAGCGGGAGCTCCTACGAGCAGTACTTC